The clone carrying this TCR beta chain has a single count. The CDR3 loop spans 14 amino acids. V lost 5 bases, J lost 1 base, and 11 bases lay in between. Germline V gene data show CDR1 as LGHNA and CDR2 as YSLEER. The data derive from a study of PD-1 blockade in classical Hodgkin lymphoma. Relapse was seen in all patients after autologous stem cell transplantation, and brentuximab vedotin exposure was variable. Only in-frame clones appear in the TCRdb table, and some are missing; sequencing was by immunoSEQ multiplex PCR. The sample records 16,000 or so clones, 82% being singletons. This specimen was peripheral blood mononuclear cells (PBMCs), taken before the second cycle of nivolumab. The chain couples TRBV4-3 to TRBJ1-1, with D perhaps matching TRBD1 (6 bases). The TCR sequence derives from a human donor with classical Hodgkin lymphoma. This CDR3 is CASSGVQGNTEAFF. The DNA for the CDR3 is TGCGCCAGCAGCGGCGTACAGGGGAACACTGAAGCTTTCTTT.